The 25 T cell receptor beta chains reported below all come from one sample, sequenced in a study of blood T cells in healthy people across ages (dated by TCRdb to about 2015). Libraries were constructed by 5' RACE. The sample was run on an Illumina HiSeq 2500. A second PCR of about 6 to 11 cycles was run with a J-beta primer mix and a sample-barcoded 5' primer. Starting from the raw public reads, TCRdb applied fastp trimming at Q25, assembled clones with MiXCR and retained in-frame beta chains. Rows merge per CDR3 protein into single entries with the most common DNA and genes. The sample table holds about 800,000 distinct CDR3 sequences, of which roughly 25% were seen once. The ten top clones hold approximately 3.7% of the sample. The same data also went into a second study, on T cells of mothers and their children.

The sequenced sample consisted of blood. All receptors come from a boy aged 5-17 years in good health.

The chain employs TRBV7-2 and TRBJ2-3, with 8 bases identical to TRBD1. The germline V gene encodes CDR1 SGHTA and CDR2 FQGNSA. This CDR3 is built from 14 residues. V shed 5 bases, J shed 11 bases, and the junction held 12 bases outside the gene matches. Written as DNA, the CDR3 is TGTGCCAGCAGCCCGACCTCAGGGGACAGGATGCAGTATTTT. Amino acids: CASSPTSGDRMQYF. Drawing the rest from reference TRBV7-2 and TRBJ2-3, the complete variable domain is GAGVSQSPSNKVTEKGKDVELRCDPISGHTALYWYRQSLGQGLEFLIYFQGNSAPDKSGLPSDRFSAERTGGSVSTLTIQRTQQEDSAVYLCASSPTSGDRMQYFGPGTRLTVL.

This clonotype was picked up a small number of times. The chain is built from TRBV27 and TRBJ2-1, with 14 bases fitting TRBD2. Germline V gene lookup returns CDR1 MNHEY and CDR2 SMNVEV (reference sequence). The CDR3 is made up of 19 amino acids. The junction had 12 bases not matched to a gene; V was cut back by 5 bases and J by 3 bases. This CDR3 reads CASSPGTSGRYGVYNEQFF. The CDR3 nucleotides are TGTGCCAGCAGTCCCGGGACTAGCGGGAGATACGGGGTCTACAATGAGCAGTTCTTC.

The J gene is TRBJ1-5, the V gene TRBV2; a weak D match, TRBD1 (5 bases). V lost 2 bases and J 1 base, leaving 12 bases between the germline ends. This CDR3 is 16 amino acids long. In germline, CDR1 is SNHLY, CDR2 FYNNEI. DNA of the CDR3: TGTGCCAGCAGTGAACTCAGGGTAGGGAGCAATCAGCCCCAGCATTTT. This gives the protein CASSELRVGSNQPQHF. Filled out from reference TRBV2 and TRBJ1-5, the complete variable domain reads EPEVTQTPSHQVTQMGQEVILRCVPISNHLYFYWYRQILGQKVEFLVSFYNNEISEKSEIFDDQFSVERPDGSNFTLKIRSTKLEDSAMYFCASSELRVGSNQPQHFGDGTRLSIL.

This clonotype was seen a few times. This chain uses TRBV6-1 with TRBJ1-4; the match to TRBD1 covers 7 bases. Germline V gene sequence: CDR1 MNHNS, CDR2 SASEGT. CDR3 size: 15 residues. Losses at the gene ends were 6 bases for V and 4 bases for J; bases not matched to a gene: 8. CDR3 nucleotides: TGTGCCAGCAGACCCGGACAGGCCTATAATGAAAAACTGTTTTTT. Its protein is CASRPGQAYNEKLFF.

This chain joins TRBV4-1 and TRBJ2-1; D unclear. With 1 base removed from V and 10 bases from J, the gap between germline ends came to 8 bases. Germline V gene lookup returns CDR1 MGHRA and CDR2 YSYEKL. The CDR3 is 12 residues long. In DNA form, the CDR3 reads TGCGCCAGCAGCCAAGGCGTGGAGGAGCAGTTCTTC. Amino acid sequence: CASSQGVEEQFF.

The rearrangement links TRBV7-9 to TRBJ2-7; TRBD1 aligns across 7 bases. Germline values: CDR1 SEHNR, CDR2 FQNEAQ (reference sequence). The CDR3 is made up of 14 amino acids. The V gene end was trimmed by 5 bases and the J gene end by 3 bases; junction bases not matched to a gene: 7. The CDR3 DNA reads as TGTGCCAGCAGCCCAACAGGGGAAGTCTACGAGCAGTACTTC. It is translated as CASSPTGEVYEQYF.

The genes are TRBV5-1 and TRBJ2-5, with 8 bases aligning to TRBD1. CDR1 SGHRS and CDR2 YFSETQ come from the germline V gene. Trimming took 5 bases from V and 4 from J; bases not matched to a gene: 13. The length of the CDR3 is 16 residues. CDR3 DNA: TGCGCCAGCAGTTCTGATGGACAGGGTGTAGGAGAGACCCAGTACTTC. It yields the protein CASSSDGQGVGETQYF.

This clonotype was picked up a small number of times. The chain carries TRBV3-1 and TRBJ2-3; TRBD1 aligns across 7 bases. The germline V gene encodes CDR1 LGHDT and CDR2 YNNKEL (reference sequence). The V gene end was trimmed by 6 bases and the J gene end by 2 bases; junction bases not matched to a gene: 5. The CDR3 runs to 14 residues. CDR3 residues: CASRLQGITDTQYF. The CDR3 DNA follows: TGTGCCAGCAGGTTACAGGGGATCACAGATACGCAGTATTTT.

This clonotype was detected only a few times. J is TRBJ2-5 and V is TRBV28; D might be TRBD1 or TRBD2, each matching 6 bases. The germline gives CDR1 MDHEN, CDR2 SYDVKM. The length of the CDR3 is 15 residues. V was shortened by 6 bases and J by 4 bases, with 18 bases between the two germline ends. The CDR3 region is CASSGGGFRLETQYF. CDR3 in DNA: TGTGCCAGCAGCGGAGGGGGTTTTCGGTTAGAGACCCAGTACTTC.

This clonotype was detected many times. V usage is TRBV4-1 and J usage is TRBJ2-5; D gene ambiguous. The ends were cut back, 0 bases at V and 2 bases at J, with 7 bases in the middle. Germline V gene lookup returns CDR1 MGHRA and CDR2 YSYEKL. This CDR3 region has 14 residues. The CDR3 protein is CASSQDGLQETQYF. DNA for the CDR3: TGCGCCAGCAGCCAAGACGGTCTGCAAGAGACCCAGTACTTC.

J is TRBJ2-7 and V is TRBV7-9, with 8 bases identical to TRBD2. V gave up 3 bases and J gave up 6 bases; unmatched junction bases: 13. The germline gives CDR1 SEHNR, CDR2 FQNEAQ (reference sequence). This CDR3 is built from 16 residues. The CDR3: CASSFFASGSSGEQYF. DNA of the CDR3: TGTGCCAGCAGCTTTTTTGCTAGCGGGTCATCGGGCGAGCAGTACTTC. The variable domain in full, with the rest retrieved from reference TRBV7-9 and TRBJ2-7, is DTGVSQNPRHKITKRGQNVTFRCDPISEHNRLYWYRQTLGQGPEFLTYFQNEAQLEKSRLLSDRFSAERPKGSFSTLEIQRTEQGDSAMYLCASSFFASGSSGEQYFGPGTRLTVT.

This clonotype has just a few counts. Mismatch with germline at one junction end may stem from a read error. V and J are TRBV7-2 and TRBJ2-1; 9 positions match TRBD1. The CDR3 contains 16 residues. The germline gives CDR1 SGHTA, CDR2 FQGNSA. CDR3 nucleotide sequence: TGTGCCGGCAGCTTACCCCGGGACAGGGTAATCTATGAGCAGTTCTTC. It is translated as CAGSLPRDRVIYEQFF.

This clonotype occurred a few times. This chain connects TRBV30 to TRBJ1-4; D is undetermined. This CDR3 has 12 amino acids. Per germline, CDR1 GTSNPN and CDR2 SVGIG (reference sequence). V was trimmed by 2 bases and J by 8 bases, leaving 9 bases between them. The CDR3 region has the DNA TGTGCCTGGAGTAGGGCCGGAGAAAAACTGTTTTTT. Protein sequence: CAWSRAGEKLFF.

The chain has TRBV7-9 and TRBJ2-5; a weak D match, TRBD2 (6 bases). Germline CDR1 and CDR2: SEHNR and FQNEAQ (reference sequence). V dropped 4 bases and J dropped 1 base, with 19 bases sitting between them. CDR3 length: 17 amino acids. CDR3 in DNA: TGTGCCAGCAGCTCCACGAGGAGGGAGCATCGCCAAGAGACCCAGTACTTC. It translates to CASSSTRREHRQETQYF. The whole variable domain, filled in from reference TRBV7-9 and TRBJ2-5, reads DTGVSQNPRHKITKRGQNVTFRCDPISEHNRLYWYRQTLGQGPEFLTYFQNEAQLEKSRLLSDRFSAERPKGSFSTLEIQRTEQGDSAMYLCASSSTRREHRQETQYFGPGTRLLVL.

V usage is TRBV12-3 or TRBV12-4 and J usage is TRBJ1-1; D may be TRBD1 (5 bases). Trimming shortened V by 3 bases and J by 0 bases, and 8 bases separated the two germline ends. The CDR3 consists of 14 residues. The CDR3 DNA sequence: TGTGCCAGCAGTTTGTGGGGGTTGAACACTGAAGCTTTCTTT. This gives the protein CASSLWGLNTEAFF.

This clonotype was seen only a few times. The V call is TRBV11-2, the J call TRBJ2-7; possibly TRBD1 for D (5 bases). From germline, CDR1 is SGHAT and CDR2 FQNNGV. The V end lost 6 bases, the J end lost 4 bases, and 16 bases lay between the germline ends. The CDR3 consists of 14 residues. CDR3 loop: CASRGIAGKYEQYF. Written as DNA, the CDR3 is TGTGCCAGCAGGGGGATCGCAGGGAAATACGAGCAGTACTTC.

This chain links TRBV2 with TRBJ1-4; D is unresolved. The V gene lost 7 bases and the J gene lost 0 bases, with 9 bases spanning the gap. The CDR3 is made up of 14 amino acids. Germline V gives CDR1 SNHLY, CDR2 FYNNEI. The CDR3 here is CASTPASTNEKLFF. The CDR3 DNA follows: TGTGCCAGCACCCCAGCTTCAACTAATGAAAAACTGTTTTTT.

This clonotype came up a few times. The chain carries TRBV6-2 or TRBV6-3 and TRBJ2-1; D possibly uses TRBD1 or TRBD2 (5 bases each). The germline gives CDR1 MNHEY, CDR2 SVGEGT. The V gene lost 6 bases and the J gene lost 6 bases, with 18 bases spanning the gap. The CDR3 contains 15 residues. The CDR3 region is CASSLRDLGGNEQFF. CDR3 nucleotides: TGTGCCAGCAGCCTCCGGGACCTTGGGGGCAATGAGCAGTTCTTC.

V usage is TRBV12-3 or TRBV12-4 and J usage is TRBJ2-5; unclear D gene. Trimming pared 6 bases from V and 1 base from J, leaving 15 bases between. There are 15 residues in the CDR3. For the CDR3, the DNA is TGTGCCAGCAGCCGTGGGGATTCCACCCAAGAGACCCAGTACTTC. It yields the protein CASSRGDSTQETQYF.

There are a few counts of this clonotype. The chain recombines TRBV12-3 or TRBV12-4 with TRBJ2-7; 8 nucleotides align to TRBD2. The CDR3 sequence is 13 residues long. The V segment lost 6 bases and the J segment 7 bases; nucleotides outside the gene matches: 8. This CDR3 is CASSPGLGGEQYF. The CDR3 DNA sequence: TGTGCCAGCAGCCCGGGACTAGGGGGTGAGCAGTACTTC.

This clonotype came up a few times. The CDR3 is CAISELGEKLFF. The CDR3 nucleotides read TGTGCCATCAGTGAGTTAGGTGAAAAACTGTTTTTT. The chain is built from TRBV10-3 and TRBJ1-4; D unresolved. Trimming shortened V by 1 base and J by 7 bases, and 4 bases separated the two germline ends. The CDR3 consists of 12 residues. CDR1 and CDR2 from the germline V gene are ENHRY and SYGVKD.

This clonotype has a handful of counts. CDR3 loop: CASSPIGTGELFF. As DNA, the CDR3 is TGTGCCAGCAGCCCCATAGGGACCGGGGAGCTGTTTTTT. The V and J genes are TRBV7-9 and TRBJ2-2; D gene ambiguous. The CDR3 extends over 13 amino acids. Germline V gives CDR1 SEHNR, CDR2 FQNEAQ (reference sequence). V lost 5 bases, J lost 5 bases, and 9 bases lay in between.

This clonotype was counted only a few times. The gene calls are TRBV20-1 and TRBJ2-7, with D possibly matching TRBD1 (5 bases). Germline CDR1 and CDR2: DFQATT and SNEGSKA (reference sequence). Trimming removed 5 bases from V and 2 bases from J, with 16 bases in between. CDR3 length equals 14 residues. CDR3 in DNA: TGCAGTGCTTCCGACAGAATGAATCCCTACGAGCAGTACTTC. This encodes CSASDRMNPYEQYF.

With respect to this clonotype: At one end, the junction sequence differs from germline, possibly due to a read error. The chain's CDR3 is CASSPTAQPLNTQYF. The CDR3 DNA reads as TGTGCGAGCAGCCCGACAGCCCAGCCGCTAAATACGCAGTATTTT. This chain joins TRBV7-7 and TRBJ2-3; weak D call: TRBD1 (5 bases). The CDR3 is made up of 15 amino acids. The germline gives CDR1 SSHAT, CDR2 FNYEAQ (reference sequence).

CDR3 loop: CASSPPATNEKLFF. The CDR3, as DNA: TGTGCCAGCAGCCCCCCAGCAACTAATGAAAAACTGTTTTTT. V is TRBV7-9 and J is TRBJ1-4; no firm D call. Germline CDR1 is SEHNR and CDR2 is FQNEAQ (reference sequence). The CDR3 is 14 amino acids. Trimming cost V 5 bases and J 0 bases, with 7 bases left between them. Variable domain in full (rest from reference TRBV7-9 and TRBJ1-4): DTGVSQNPRHKITKRGQNVTFRCDPISEHNRLYWYRQTLGQGPEFLTYFQNEAQLEKSRLLSDRFSAERPKGSFSTLEIQRTEQGDSAMYLCASSPPATNEKLFFGSGTQLSVL.